A single T cell receptor beta chain is shown here with its context. These data come from a study of blood T cell repertoires in COVID-19. Study details: From the United States, Italy and Spain came samples of acute and convalescent COVID-19. The cDNA or gDNA used as material had been derived from T cells, B-cell-depleted T cells, or PBMCs.

Authors' methods: Estimation of nucleated cell counts relied on the amplification of reference gene primers. TCRdb keeps only in-frame clones here, not all; method: immunoSEQ multiplex PCR. V, J and clone size are those of that table, while D and trimming were read from the DNA. The sample yields around 330,000 clones, roughly 88% seen once. CDR1 is MDHEN, CDR2 SYDVKM, per germline. V gave up 4 bases and J gave up 1 base, with 14 bases separating them. CDR3 length: 15 residues. Sequenced: peripheral blood. The TCR was taken from a woman aged 45-65 years with active or convalescent COVID-19. The chain is built from TRBV28 and TRBJ2-7; D perhaps matches TRBD2 (6 bases). The CDR3 DNA follows: TGTGCCAGCAGTTCAGCGGGCGCTGCTTCCTACGAGCAGTACTTC. It codes for CASSSAGAASYEQYF.